This T cell receptor (beta chain) was profiled in a study of blood T cell repertoires in COVID-19 (dated by TCRdb to 2018 to 2020). Regarding the research as a whole: Samples covering the acute and convalescent phases of COVID-19 were provided by collaborators in the United States, Italy and Spain. The prospective study material was composed of cDNA or gDNA derived from T cells, B-cell-depleted T cells, or PBMCs. Deeply sampled blood TCRbeta repertoires from subjects exposed to, actively infected with, or recovered from COVID-19 were included in the dataset. The repertoires were made available in a free public database intended to serve as a resource for research on the immune response to SARS-CoV-2. Samples came from the ongoing ImmuneRACE study (first 160 participants) plus 1,254 subjects from 6 global collaborators. The sample metadata nearly always contained a de-identified subject ID, COVID-19 status, age in years and sex. HLA class I and class II types, where available, came from metadata supplied by the sample provider rather than from assay-based typing.

In Seattle, one collaborating source enrolled patients while the infection was active and tracked those patients longitudinally over the course of disease. Collaborating institutions collected whole blood in K2EDTA tubes following their own protocols. For TCRbeta analysis, collaborators shipped samples in one of three forms: frozen whole blood, isolated PBMCs, or DNA extracted from either of those sample types. The immunoSEQ Assay, a bias-controlled multiplex PCR, was used to amplify TCRbeta CDR3 regions from genomic DNA. On the authors' methods: Nucleated cell counts per sample were estimated from amplification of reference gene primers within the assay. To quantify the absolute abundance of each unique TCRbeta CDR3 rearrangement, sequence reads were collapsed and filtered. For each sample, productive Simpson clonality was calculated as the square root of Simpson's diversity index over productive rearrangements. TCRdb limited this immuneACCESS table to in-frame rearrangements with V and J called. A share of clones is missing; checked studies link under half to unresolved V genes, and the rest is unexplained. That table is the source of V, J and clone size, and D and trimming were worked out from the DNA. The sample contains about 160,000 clones, about 85% of them found a single time. Approximately 6.9% of the sample is in the top ten clones.

Comments on this clone: The antigen it binds to is not known. No much larger clone is present one base from it, and per-base qualities are unavailable.

The CDR3, from cysteine to phenylalanine, totals 15 residues. Just the 45-base CDR3 DNA is kept, in frame starting at base 1. Taken from the germline V gene, the CDR1 and CDR2 loops are SGHTA and FQGTGA. V is pruned by 4 bases and J by 2 bases, leaving 6 bases of the junction without a gene match. What the work shows at the level of the full study, not this receptor alone: Clinical and demographic metadata were provided uncurated, with the amount varying by source and participant.

The chain links TRBV7-3 with TRBJ2-5, with TRBD1 matching 8 junction bases. The sequence was collected from a man aged 80 or over with COVID-19, enrolled during active disease. Sample: peripheral blood. This receptor carries the CDR3 CASSSSGQVQETQYF. The DNA reads as follows: TGTGCCAGCAGCTCATCGGGACAGGTGCAAGAGACCCAGTACTTC. Full variable domain (CDR3 extended with the reference TRBV7-3 and TRBJ2-5 proteins): GAGVSQTPSNKVTEKGKYVELRCDPISGHTALYWYRQSLGQGPEFLIYFQGTGAADDSGLPNDRFFAVRPEGSVSTLKIQRTERGDSAVYLCASSSSGQVQETQYFGPGTRLLVL.